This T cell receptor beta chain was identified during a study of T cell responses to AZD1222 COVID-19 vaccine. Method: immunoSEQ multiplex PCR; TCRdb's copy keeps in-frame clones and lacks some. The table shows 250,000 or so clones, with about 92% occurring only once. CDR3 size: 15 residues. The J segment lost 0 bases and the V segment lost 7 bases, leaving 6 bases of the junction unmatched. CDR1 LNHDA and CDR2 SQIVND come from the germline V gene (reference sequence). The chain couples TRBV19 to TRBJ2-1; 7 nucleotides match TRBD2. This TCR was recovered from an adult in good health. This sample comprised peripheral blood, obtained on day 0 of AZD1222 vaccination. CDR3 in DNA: TGTGCCAGTACCCCGGGGGGTGACTCCTACAATGAGCAGTTCTTC. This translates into CASTPGGDSYNEQFF.